One TCR beta chain is described in this entry. V lost 7 bases to trimming and J lost 2 bases; unmatched junction nucleotides: 8. The CDR3 contains 15 residues. Germline V gene lookup returns CDR1 LNHDA and CDR2 SQIVND (reference sequence). This entry comes from a study of blood T cell repertoires in COVID-19. Across the whole study: PBMCs, B-cell-depleted T cells, or T cells provided the cDNA or gDNA that made up the material.

In the original workflow: Reference gene primers were amplified, and this amplification served to estimate nucleated cell counts. The protocol was immunoSEQ multiplex PCR, while the TCRdb copy is restricted to in-frame clones and leaves out a portion. The V and J calls and the clone size are those of that table, but D and trimming were determined from the DNA. The table includes roughly 55,000 clones, about 90% detected once. The V and J genes are TRBV19 and TRBJ1-5, with 7 bases aligning to TRBD1. The sample taken for sequencing was peripheral blood. This sequence was found in a man between 60 and 75 years old with active or convalescent COVID-19. The CDR3 region has the DNA TGTGCCAGTAAATCGGCAGGGGGTGGCAATCAGCCCCAGCATTTT. This codes for CASKSAGGGNQPQHF.